These 19 T cell receptor beta chains originate from one sample sequenced in a study of shared clonotypes between healthy human individuals. TCRdb keeps only in-frame clones here, not all; method: immunoSEQ multiplex PCR. The table includes 1,500,000 or so clones, around 97% detected once. The sequenced material came from naive CD4+ T cells sorted from blood. As to subset: CD45RA+ positively selected. The receptors were sampled from a man younger than 40 in good health.

A note on this clone: Distinct nucleotide sequences in the sample also encode this CDR3. The chain couples TRBV29-1 to TRBJ2-7; 8 bases align to TRBD1. Germline V lookup: CDR1 SQVTM, CDR2 ANQGSEA. The CDR3 is made up of 12 amino acids. The J segment lost 1 base and the V segment lost 7 bases, leaving 3 bases of the junction unmatched. Written as DNA, the CDR3 is TGCAGCGGAGGACAGGGATCCTACGAGCAGTACTTC. Protein product: CSGGQGSYEQYF.

V gene TRBV6-1 combines with J gene TRBJ2-7, with D uncertain. The CDR3 totals 14 residues. Trimming left V 7 bases short and J 3 bases short, with 16 bases between. Germline values: CDR1 MNHNS, CDR2 SASEGT. The CDR3: CASKEQMNFYEQYF. CDR3 sequence (DNA): TGTGCCAGCAAGGAACAGATGAACTTCTACGAGCAGTACTTC.

The genes are TRBV5-1 and TRBJ2-1; 8 positions agree with TRBD2. This CDR3 comprises 13 residues. V lost 6 bases and J lost 5; bases outside the gene matches: 4. Germline loops: CDR1 SGHRS, CDR2 YFSETQ. CDR3 DNA sequence: TGCGCCAGCAATCTAGCGGGTGACAATGAGCAGTTCTTC. This gives the protein CASNLAGDNEQFF.

The rearrangement uses TRBV7-2 and TRBJ1-4; D not resolved. Germline V lookup: CDR1 SGHTA, CDR2 FQGNSA. Between the trimmed V and J ends, which lost 3 bases and 0 bases, there was a span of 8 bases. This CDR3 has 15 amino acids. This chain's CDR3 is CASSLAAATNEKLFF. The CDR3 region has the DNA TGTGCCAGCAGCTTGGCAGCCGCAACTAATGAAAAACTGTTTTTT.

The J gene is TRBJ2-2, the V gene TRBV30; possible D gene TRBD2, 5 bases. CDR1 is GTSNPN, CDR2 SVGIG, per germline (reference sequence). V dropped 4 bases and J dropped 2 bases, with 11 bases sitting between them. This CDR3 is built from 14 residues. Here the CDR3 DNA reads TGTGCCTGGATTTGGACGGGAAACACCGGGGAGCTGTTTTTT. Translated: CAWIWTGNTGELFF.

The sample holds one count of this clone. The chain recombines TRBV7-2 with TRBJ2-1, with D tentatively TRBD1 or TRBD2 (5 bases each). This CDR3 has 15 residues. Germline values: CDR1 SGHTA, CDR2 FQGNSA. V was shortened by 6 bases and J by 2 bases, with 14 bases between the two germline ends. The chain's CDR3 is CASRGWGPAYNEQFF. CDR3 DNA sequence: TGTGCCAGCAGGGGGTGGGGACCAGCCTACAATGAGCAGTTCTTC.

The table lists this clone with a count of one. The chain is built from TRBV27 and TRBJ2-1; D is perhaps TRBD1 (6 bases). This CDR3 is built from 15 residues. The germline V and J ends were trimmed by 6 bases and 7 bases, with 19 bases remaining between them. CDR1 is MNHEY and CDR2 is SMNVEV in the germline V gene (reference sequence). This chain's CDR3 is CASSPQGPVRNEQFF. CDR3 in DNA: TGTGCCAGCAGCCCACAGGGTCCCGTTAGGAATGAGCAGTTCTTC.

The CDR3 sequence is CASSRSVEQFF. The CDR3 DNA reads as TGTGCCAGCAGCCGGAGCGTCGAGCAGTTCTTC. The chain links TRBV7-2 to TRBJ2-1; D unclear. Trimming left V 5 bases short and J 10 bases short, with 9 bases between. The germline CDR1 and CDR2 sequences are SGHTA and FQGNSA. CDR3 length: 11 amino acids.

The CDR3 DNA reads as TGCGCCAGCAGCCAAGATGTTCAGGGGGCATCCTACGAGCAGTACTTC. Translated, it gives CASSQDVQGASYEQYF. J is TRBJ2-7 and V is TRBV4-1; 8 nucleotides align to TRBD1. Germline V lookup: CDR1 MGHRA, CDR2 YSYEKL. This CDR3 region has 16 residues. V shed 0 bases, J shed 1 base, and the junction held 5 bases outside the gene matches.

This rearrangement joins TRBV4-3 to TRBJ2-7; 13 nucleotides agree with TRBD2. V was pared by 1 base and J by 0 bases, with 6 bases of the junction left unmatched. Germline V gene lookup returns CDR1 LGHNA and CDR2 YSLEER. The CDR3 loop spans 18 amino acids. For the CDR3, the DNA is TGCGCCAGCAGCCAAGTGATCGGGACTAGCGGGGACTCCTACGAGCAGTACTTC. Amino acids: CASSQVIGTSGDSYEQYF.

CDR3 residues: CASSEMVAGSLNNEQFF. In nucleotides, the CDR3 is TGTGCCAGCAGTGAAATGGTAGCGGGATCGCTTAACAATGAGCAGTTCTTC. The V gene is TRBV6-1, the J gene TRBJ2-1; 8 positions match TRBD2. V was clipped by 2 bases and J by 5 bases; unmatched bases: 11. Germline V lookup: CDR1 MNHNS, CDR2 SASEGT. This CDR3 comprises 17 residues.

V is TRBV7-8 and J is TRBJ2-2, with 10 bases aligning to TRBD2. The CDR3 length is 16 residues. Germline trimming cut 5 bases from V and 6 bases from J; bases unmatched to any gene: 9. Germline V gene data show CDR1 as SGHVS and CDR2 as FQNEAQ. CDR3 DNA sequence: TGTGCCAGCAGCCCCGCGCGAGCGGGAGGGTCCGGGGAGCTGTTTTTT. Residues: CASSPARAGGSGELFF.

This rearrangement joins TRBV5-1 to TRBJ1-2; TRBD1 matches at 7 bases. This CDR3 region has 13 residues. The junction had 4 bases not matched to a gene; V was cut back by 1 base and J by 7 bases. Germline-derived CDR1 and CDR2 are SGHRS and YFSETQ. The CDR3 DNA reads as TGCGCCAGCAGCTTGTCACAGGGGACTGGCTACACCTTC. Translating it yields CASSLSQGTGYTF.

V and J are TRBV7-3 and TRBJ2-1; 8 bases agree with TRBD2. V shed 0 bases, J shed 6 bases, and the junction held 1 base outside the gene matches. The CDR3 covers 14 residues. CDR1 is SGHTA and CDR2 is FQGTGA in the germline V gene. The chain's CDR3 is CASSLTGRANEQFF. The DNA for the CDR3 is TGTGCCAGCAGCTTAACCGGGAGGGCCAATGAGCAGTTCTTC.

The rearrangement links TRBV29-1 to TRBJ1-1; D is perhaps TRBD1 (6 bases). Germline lookup yields CDR1 SQVTM and CDR2 ANQGSEA. Trimming cost V 7 bases and J 3 bases, with 15 bases left between them. The CDR3 has 13 residues. CDR3 nucleotides: TGCAGCGAAACAGGGCTAAGGTACACTGAAGCTTTCTTT. Translated: CSETGLRYTEAFF.

The chain is built from TRBV5-4 and TRBJ1-3; tentatively, D is TRBD1 (6 bases). CDR1 is SGHNT, CDR2 YYREEE, per germline (reference sequence). The V end was cut by 0 bases, the J end by 3 bases, with 16 bases between. There are 17 residues in the CDR3. CDR3 DNA sequence: TGTGCCAGCAGCTTGGCCGTGGGGGGGCGCGATGGAAACACCATATATTTT. Protein sequence: CASSLAVGGRDGNTIYF.

The chain employs TRBV4-3 and TRBJ2-7; D gene unclear. From germline, CDR1 is LGHNA and CDR2 YSLEER. The CDR3 spans 13 residues. The V gene lost 4 bases and the J gene lost 0 bases, with 7 bases spanning the gap. CDR3 bases: TGCGCCAGCAGCCGGGCTACCTCCTACGAGCAGTACTTC. Translated: CASSRATSYEQYF.

V is TRBV5-1 and J is TRBJ2-7; a weak D match, TRBD2 (5 bases). The CDR3 runs to 16 residues. Per the germline V gene, CDR1 is SGHRS and CDR2 is YFSETQ. Between the trimmed V and J ends, which lost 0 bases and 0 bases, there was a span of 13 bases. This CDR3 reads CASSLEASRSSYEQYF. The CDR3 DNA sequence: TGCGCCAGCAGCTTGGAGGCTAGCCGCAGCTCCTACGAGCAGTACTTC. The entire variable domain, with the rest obtained from reference TRBV5-1 and TRBJ2-7, is as follows: KAGVTQTPRYLIKTRGQQVTLSCSPISGHRSVSWYQQTPGQGLQFLFEYFSETQRNKGNFPGRFSGRQFSNSRSEMNVSTLELGDSALYLCASSLEASRSSYEQYFGPGTRLTVT.

A single count supports this clone. The chain recombines TRBV5-5 with TRBJ1-1; D may be TRBD1 (6 bases). This CDR3 contains 13 residues. Germline-derived CDR1 and CDR2 are SGHKS and YYEKEE (reference sequence). V dropped 2 bases and J dropped 7 bases, with 12 bases sitting between them. The CDR3 coding sequence is TGTGCCAGCAGCTTCGCAGGGACATTTGAAGCTTTCTTT. Translated: CASSFAGTFEAFF.